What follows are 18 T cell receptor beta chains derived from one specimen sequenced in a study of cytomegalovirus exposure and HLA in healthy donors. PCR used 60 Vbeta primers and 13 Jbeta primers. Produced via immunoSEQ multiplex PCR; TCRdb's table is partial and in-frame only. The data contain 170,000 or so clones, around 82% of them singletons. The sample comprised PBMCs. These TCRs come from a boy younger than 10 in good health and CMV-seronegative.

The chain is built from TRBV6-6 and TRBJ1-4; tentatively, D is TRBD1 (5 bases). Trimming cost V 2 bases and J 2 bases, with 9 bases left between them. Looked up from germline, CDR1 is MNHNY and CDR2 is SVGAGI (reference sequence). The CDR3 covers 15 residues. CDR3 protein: CASSYAGRTNEKLFF. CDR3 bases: TGTGCCAGCAGTTACGCGGGACGGACTAATGAAAAACTGTTTTTT.

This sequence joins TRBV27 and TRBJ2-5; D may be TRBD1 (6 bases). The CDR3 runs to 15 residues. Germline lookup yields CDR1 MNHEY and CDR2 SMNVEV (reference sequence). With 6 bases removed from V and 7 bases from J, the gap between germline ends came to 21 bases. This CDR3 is CASRAKVNPRGTQYF. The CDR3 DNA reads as TGTGCCAGCAGGGCCAAAGTTAACCCCAGGGGGACCCAGTACTTC.

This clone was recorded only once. The CDR3 DNA follows: TGTGCCATCAGTGAGACAGGGACGGGAAACACCATATATTTT. It encodes CAISETGTGNTIYF. V usage is TRBV10-3 and J usage is TRBJ1-3; tentatively, D is TRBD1 (6 bases). The V gene lost 2 bases and the J gene lost 4 bases, with 9 bases spanning the gap. The CDR3 loop spans 14 amino acids. Germline values: CDR1 ENHRY, CDR2 SYGVKD.

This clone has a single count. The CDR3 sequence: CASSMGASYEQYF. Written as DNA, the CDR3 is TGTGCCAGTAGTATGGGGGCGTCCTACGAGCAGTACTTC. V usage is TRBV19 and J usage is TRBJ2-7; tentatively, D is TRBD1 (6 bases). Germline assignment: CDR1 LNHDA and CDR2 SQIVND (reference sequence). CDR3 length: 13 amino acids. V lost 3 bases and J lost 1, with 7 bases in between.

CDR3 DNA: TGTGCCAGCAGCGTGGACAGGGATACAGGAAACACCATATATTTT. Translated, it gives CASSVDRDTGNTIYF. This chain connects TRBV9 to TRBJ1-3, with 8 positions matching TRBD1. Unmatched junction bases numbered 5, after V lost 2 bases and J lost 4 bases. The CDR3 length is 15 residues. Per the germline V gene, CDR1 is SGDLS and CDR2 is YYNGEE.

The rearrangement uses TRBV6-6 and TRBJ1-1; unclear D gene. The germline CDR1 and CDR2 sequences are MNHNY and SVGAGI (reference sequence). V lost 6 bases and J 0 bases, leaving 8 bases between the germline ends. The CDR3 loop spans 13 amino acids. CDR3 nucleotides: TGTGCCAGCAGACACCATCTGAACACTGAAGCTTTCTTT. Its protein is CASRHHLNTEAFF.

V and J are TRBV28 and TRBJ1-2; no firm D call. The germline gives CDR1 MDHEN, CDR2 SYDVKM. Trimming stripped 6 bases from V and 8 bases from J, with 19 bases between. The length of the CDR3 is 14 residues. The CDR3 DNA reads TGTGCCAGCAGCCCCCCTGGCACAGCTCGGGGCTACACCTTC. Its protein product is CASSPPGTARGYTF.

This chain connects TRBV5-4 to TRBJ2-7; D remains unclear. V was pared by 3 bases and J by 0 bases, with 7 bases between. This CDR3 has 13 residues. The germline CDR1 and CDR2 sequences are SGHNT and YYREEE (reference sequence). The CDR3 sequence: CASSSGASYEQYF. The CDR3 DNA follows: TGTGCCAGCAGCTCTGGAGCCTCCTACGAGCAGTACTTC.

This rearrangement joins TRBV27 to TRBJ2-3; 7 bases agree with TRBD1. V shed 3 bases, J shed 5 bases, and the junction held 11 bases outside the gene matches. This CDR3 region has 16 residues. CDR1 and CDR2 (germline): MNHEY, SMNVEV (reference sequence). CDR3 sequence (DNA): TGTGCCAGCAGTTTGGGACAGTTCCCTTTGCAAGATACGCAGTATTTT. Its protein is CASSLGQFPLQDTQYF.

The CDR3 reads CASSPNKGFADTQYF. In DNA, the CDR3 is TGTGCCAGCTCACCAAACAAGGGGTTTGCAGATACGCAGTATTTT. The chain links TRBV18 to TRBJ2-3, with D possibly TRBD1 on 5 matching bases. Germline CDR1 reads KGHSH; CDR2 reads LQKENI. This CDR3 comprises 15 residues. V lost 2 bases, J lost 4 bases, and 13 bases lay in between.

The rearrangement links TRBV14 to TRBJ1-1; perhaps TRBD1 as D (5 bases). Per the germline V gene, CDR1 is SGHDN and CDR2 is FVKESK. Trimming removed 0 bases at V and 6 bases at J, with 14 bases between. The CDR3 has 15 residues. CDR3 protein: CASSQDLWGGAEAFF. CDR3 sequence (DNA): TGTGCCAGCAGCCAAGATCTGTGGGGGGGGGCTGAAGCTTTCTTT. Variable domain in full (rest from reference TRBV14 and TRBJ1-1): EAGVTQFPSHSVIEKGQTVTLRCDPISGHDNLYWYRRVMGKEIKFLLHFVKESKQDESGMPNNRFLAERTGGTYSTLKVQPAELEDSGVYFCASSQDLWGGAEAFFGQGTRLTVV.

This CDR3 is CASSPWTGTPEQYF. The DNA of the CDR3 is TGCGCCAGCAGCCCATGGACAGGCACCCCTGAGCAGTACTTC. This rearrangement joins TRBV5-1 to TRBJ2-7; TRBD1 aligns across 7 bases. The CDR3 totals 14 residues. The V gene end was trimmed by 4 bases and the J gene end by 7 bases; junction bases not matched to a gene: 11. Germline V gene lookup returns CDR1 SGHRS and CDR2 YFSETQ.

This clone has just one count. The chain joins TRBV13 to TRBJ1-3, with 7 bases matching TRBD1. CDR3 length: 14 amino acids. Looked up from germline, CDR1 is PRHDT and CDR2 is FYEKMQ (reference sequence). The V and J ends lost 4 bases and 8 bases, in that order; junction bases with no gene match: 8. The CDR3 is CASSSYRGADTIYF. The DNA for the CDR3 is TGTGCCAGCAGCTCCTACAGGGGCGCGGACACCATATATTTT.

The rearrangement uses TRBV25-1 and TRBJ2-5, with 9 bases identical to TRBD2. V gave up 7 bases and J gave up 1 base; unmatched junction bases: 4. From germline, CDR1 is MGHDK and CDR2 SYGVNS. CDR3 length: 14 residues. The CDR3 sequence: CASMDSGSQETQYF. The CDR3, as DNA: TGTGCCAGCATGGATAGCGGGAGCCAAGAGACCCAGTACTTC.

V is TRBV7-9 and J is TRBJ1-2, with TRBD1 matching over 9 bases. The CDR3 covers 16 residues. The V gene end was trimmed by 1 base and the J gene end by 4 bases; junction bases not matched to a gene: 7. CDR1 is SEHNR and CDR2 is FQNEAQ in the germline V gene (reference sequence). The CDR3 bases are TGTGCCAGCAGCTTAGGCCGAGGGGGACAGGGCTATGGCTACACCTTC. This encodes CASSLGRGGQGYGYTF. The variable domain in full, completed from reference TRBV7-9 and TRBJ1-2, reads DTGVSQNPRHKITKRGQNVTFRCDPISEHNRLYWYRQTLGQGPEFLTYFQNEAQLEKSRLLSDRFSAERPKGSFSTLEIQRTEQGDSAMYLCASSLGRGGQGYGYTFGSGTRLTVV.

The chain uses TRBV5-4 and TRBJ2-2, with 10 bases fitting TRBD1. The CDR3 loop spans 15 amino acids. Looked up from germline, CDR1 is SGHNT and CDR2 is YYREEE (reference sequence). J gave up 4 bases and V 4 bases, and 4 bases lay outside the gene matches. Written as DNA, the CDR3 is TGTGCCAGCAGCAGAAGGGACAGGGGCACCGGGGAGCTGTTTTTT. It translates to CASSRRDRGTGELFF.

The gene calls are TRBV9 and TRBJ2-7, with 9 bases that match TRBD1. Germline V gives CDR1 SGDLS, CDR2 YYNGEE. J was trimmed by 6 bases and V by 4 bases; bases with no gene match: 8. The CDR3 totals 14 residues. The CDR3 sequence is CASSPRDRAGEQYF. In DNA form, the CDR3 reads TGTGCCAGCAGCCCTCGGGACAGGGCCGGCGAGCAGTACTTC.

The CDR3 region is CSVESGNYNEQFF. CDR3 nucleotides: TGCAGCGTTGAATCTGGCAACTACAATGAGCAGTTCTTC. The chain employs TRBV29-1 and TRBJ2-1; D gene uncertain. The V end lost 2 bases, the J end lost 3 bases, and 8 bases lay between the germline ends. CDR1 is SQVTM and CDR2 is ANQGSEA in the germline V gene. The CDR3 has 13 amino acids.